The sequence of this T cell receptor beta chain was determined in a study of HIV-infected patients and healthy controls. This clonotype was found many times. Germline assignment: CDR1 DFQATT and CDR2 SNEGSKA (reference sequence). This CDR3 spans 15 amino acids. Between the trimmed V and J ends, which lost 0 bases and 6 bases, there was a span of 17 bases. Alpha and beta constant-region primers primed reverse transcription of approximately 500 ng RNA. Alpha and beta chain libraries were made separately by chain-specific third strand synthesis with multiplexing indices. TCRdb analysed the 5' RACE reads with MiXCR anew, one entry per CDR3 protein. The table includes approximately 22,000 distinct CDR3 sequences, about 9% detected once. Whole blood was used without fractionation, so all unsorted peripheral T cells were included.

This clonotype was sampled from an adult in good health. Sequenced: blood. The chain is built from TRBV20-1 and TRBJ1-1; no reliable D call. The CDR3 sequence is CSARDIGRGTAEAFF. CDR3 sequence (DNA): TGCAGTGCTAGAGATATTGGGCGGGGAACGGCTGAAGCTTTCTTT.